What follows describes a single T cell receptor (beta chain). The V gene end was trimmed by 4 bases and the J gene end by 9 bases; junction bases not matched to a gene: 6. Per germline, CDR1 LGHDT and CDR2 YNNKEL (reference sequence). The CDR3 covers 13 residues. The data stem from a study of blood T cell repertoires in COVID-19. Study summary: PBMCs, B-cell-depleted T cells, or T cells provided the cDNA or gDNA that made up the material.

Authors' processing steps: By means of reference gene primer amplification, nucleated cell counts were estimated. Measured with immunoSEQ multiplex PCR; TCRdb has only the in-frame clones, and not every one. Clone size and V and J calls were adopted from that table, with D and trimming inferred from the DNA. The repertoire holds 300,000 to 400,000 clones, with around 87% as singletons. The chain combines TRBV3-1 (or the pseudogene TRBV3-2) with TRBJ1-3; 7 positions agree with TRBD1. The TCR comes from a woman aged 45-65 years with active or convalescent COVID-19. Sequencing input: peripheral blood. The CDR3 DNA follows: TGTGCCAGCAGCCCGGGACAGCCGACCACCATATATTTT. Amino acids: CASSPGQPTTIYF.